This T cell receptor beta chain was identified during a study of CD8 T cells in ankylosing spondylitis. General study results and limits: In reactive arthritis synovial fluid and blood, some motif variants had been reported before. Reportedly, significant enrichment of disease-linked clones occurred in matched ankylosing spondylitis synovial fluid.

Quantitative 5'-RACE with molecular barcodes generated TCR beta libraries. TCRdb reanalysed the 5' RACE reads using MiXCR and keeps one entry per CDR3 protein. The sample lists 220,000 or so distinct CDR3 sequences, roughly a tenth seen once, with roughly 23% in the top ten. Germline CDR1 reads SGHTA; CDR2 reads FQGNSA. The V end lost 6 bases, the J end lost 2 bases, and 16 bases lay between the germline ends. This CDR3 has 15 amino acids. This clonotype has at least ten counts. Its specificity is unknown. The chain joins TRBV7-2 to TRBJ2-5; TRBD2 might be the D (6 bases). The specimen sequenced was blood, either unsorted or a sorted T cell fraction (not recorded which). This TCR derives from a male donor with ankylosing spondylitis or in good health (not recorded which). The DNA of the CDR3 is TGTGCCAGCAGTGTAACCCGGGGGATACAAGAGACCCAGTACTTC. Translating it yields CASSVTRGIQETQYF.